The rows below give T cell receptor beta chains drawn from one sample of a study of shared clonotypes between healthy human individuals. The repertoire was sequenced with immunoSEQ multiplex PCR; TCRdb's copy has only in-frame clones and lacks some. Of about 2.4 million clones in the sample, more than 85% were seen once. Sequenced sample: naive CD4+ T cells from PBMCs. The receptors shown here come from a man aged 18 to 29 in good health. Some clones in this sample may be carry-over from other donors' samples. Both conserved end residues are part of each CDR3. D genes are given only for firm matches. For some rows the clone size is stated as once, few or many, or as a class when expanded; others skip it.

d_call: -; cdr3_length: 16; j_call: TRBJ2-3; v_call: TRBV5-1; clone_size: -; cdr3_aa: CASSLGAGASEDTQYF; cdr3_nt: TGCGCCAGCAGCTTGGGGGCAGGGGCGAGCGAAGATACGCAGTATTTT
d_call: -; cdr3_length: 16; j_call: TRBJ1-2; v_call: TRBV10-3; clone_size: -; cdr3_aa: CAISGSQAKTNYGYTF; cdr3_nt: TGTGCCATCAGTGGAAGCCAGGCGAAAACTAACTATGGCTACACCTTC
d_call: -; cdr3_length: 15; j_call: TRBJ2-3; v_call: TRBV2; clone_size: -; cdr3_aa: CASSGEKGSTDTQYF; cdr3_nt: TGTGCCAGCAGTGGAGAAAAGGGTAGCACAGATACGCAGTATTTT
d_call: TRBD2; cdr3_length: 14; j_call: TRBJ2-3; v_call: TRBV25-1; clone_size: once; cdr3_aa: CASSVSGTTDTQYF; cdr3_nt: TGTGCCAGCAGTGTTAGCGGGACCACAGATACGCAGTATTTT
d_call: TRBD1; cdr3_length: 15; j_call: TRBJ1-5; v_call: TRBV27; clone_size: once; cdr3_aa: CASRKTGGENQPQHF; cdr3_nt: TGTGCCAGCAGGAAGACAGGGGGCGAGAATCAGCCCCAGCATTTT
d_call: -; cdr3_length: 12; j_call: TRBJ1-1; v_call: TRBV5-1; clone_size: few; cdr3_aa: CASSEGYTEAFF; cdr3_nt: TGCGCCAGCAGCGAGGGTTACACTGAAGCTTTCTTT
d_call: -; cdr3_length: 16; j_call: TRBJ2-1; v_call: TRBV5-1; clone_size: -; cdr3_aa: CASSFEGASLFPEQFF; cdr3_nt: TGCGCCAGCAGCTTTGAGGGAGCATCACTTTTTCCGGAGCAGTTCTTC
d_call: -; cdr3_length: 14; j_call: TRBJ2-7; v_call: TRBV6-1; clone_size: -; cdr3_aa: CASSEMVEYQEQYF; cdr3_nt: TGTGCCAGCAGTGAAATGGTTGAGTACCAGGAGCAGTACTTC
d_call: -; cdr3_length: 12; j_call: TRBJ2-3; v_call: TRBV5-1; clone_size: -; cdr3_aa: CASSLLGDTQYF; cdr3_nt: TGCGCCAGCAGCCTACTCGGAGATACGCAGTATTTT
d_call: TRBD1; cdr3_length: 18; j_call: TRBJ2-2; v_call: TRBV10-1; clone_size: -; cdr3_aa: CASIVRDRGQAFTGELFF; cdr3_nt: TGCGCCAGCATAGTACGGGACAGGGGTCAGGCTTTCACCGGGGAGCTGTTTTTT
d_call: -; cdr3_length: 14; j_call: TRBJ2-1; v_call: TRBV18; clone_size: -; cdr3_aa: CASSVGTEGNEQFF; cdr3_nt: TGTGCCAGCTCAGTCGGGACTGAGGGTAATGAGCAGTTCTTC
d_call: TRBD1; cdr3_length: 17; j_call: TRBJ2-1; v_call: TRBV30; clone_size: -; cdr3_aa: CAWTRGQGIPRGNEQFF; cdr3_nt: TGTGCCTGGACCCGAGGACAGGGAATACCAAGGGGCAATGAGCAGTTCTTC
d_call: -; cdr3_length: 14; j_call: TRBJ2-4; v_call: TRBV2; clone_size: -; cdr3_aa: CASSAPSGKNIQYF; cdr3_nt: TGTGCCAGCAGTGCCCCAAGCGGGAAAAACATTCAGTACTTC
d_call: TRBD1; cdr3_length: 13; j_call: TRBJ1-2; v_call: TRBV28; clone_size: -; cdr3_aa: CAIPGTGVGGYTF; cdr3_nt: TGTGCCATTCCCGGGACAGGGGTTGGTGGCTACACCTTC
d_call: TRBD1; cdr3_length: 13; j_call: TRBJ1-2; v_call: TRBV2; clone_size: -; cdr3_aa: CASRGNRGVGYTF; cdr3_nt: TGTGCCAGCAGAGGGAACAGGGGCGTTGGCTACACCTTC
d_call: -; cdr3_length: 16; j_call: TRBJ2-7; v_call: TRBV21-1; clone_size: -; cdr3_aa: CASSLRPGQGPSEQYF; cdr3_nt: TGTGCCAGCAGCCTACGGCCGGGACAGGGGCCGTCCGAGCAGTACTTC
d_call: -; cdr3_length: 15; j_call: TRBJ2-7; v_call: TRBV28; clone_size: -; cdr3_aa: CASSFLRTGPYEQYF; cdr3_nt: TGTGCCAGCAGTTTCTTGAGGACGGGTCCCTACGAGCAGTACTTC
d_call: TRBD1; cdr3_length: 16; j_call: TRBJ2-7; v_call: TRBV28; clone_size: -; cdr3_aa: CASSPRPTGGSYEQYF; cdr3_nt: TGTGCCAGCAGTCCCCGTCCAACAGGGGGTTCCTACGAGCAGTACTTC
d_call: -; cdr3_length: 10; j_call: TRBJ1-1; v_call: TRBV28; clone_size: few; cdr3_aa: CASKDRRTFF; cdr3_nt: TGTGCCAGCAAAGATCGGCGAACTTTCTTT
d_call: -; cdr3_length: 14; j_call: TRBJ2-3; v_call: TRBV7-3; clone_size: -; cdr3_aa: CASSLTGNTDTQYF; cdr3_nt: TGTGCCAGCAGCTTAACAGGGAACACAGATACGCAGTATTTT
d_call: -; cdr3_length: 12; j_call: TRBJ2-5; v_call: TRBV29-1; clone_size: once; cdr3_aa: CSVEVRQETQYF; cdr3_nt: TGCAGCGTCGAGGTCCGGCAAGAGACCCAGTACTTC
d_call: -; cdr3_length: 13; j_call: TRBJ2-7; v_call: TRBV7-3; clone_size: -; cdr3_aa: CASSLSREYEQYF; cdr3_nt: TGTGCCAGCAGCTTATCGCGAGAGTACGAGCAGTACTTC
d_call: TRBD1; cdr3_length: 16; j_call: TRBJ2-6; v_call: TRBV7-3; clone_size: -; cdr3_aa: CASSSGQGSGANVLTF; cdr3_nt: TGTGCCAGCAGCTCGGGACAGGGCTCTGGGGCCAACGTCCTGACTTTC
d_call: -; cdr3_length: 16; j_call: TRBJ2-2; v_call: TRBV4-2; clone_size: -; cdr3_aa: CASSQDQGAAGGELFF; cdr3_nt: TGTGCCAGCAGCCAAGATCAGGGAGCGGCGGGCGGGGAGCTGTTTTTT
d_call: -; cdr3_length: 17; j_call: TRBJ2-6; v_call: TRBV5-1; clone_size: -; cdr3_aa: CASSLVAMLSGANVLTF; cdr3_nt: TGCGCCAGCAGCTTGGTGGCCATGCTCTCTGGGGCCAACGTCCTGACTTTC
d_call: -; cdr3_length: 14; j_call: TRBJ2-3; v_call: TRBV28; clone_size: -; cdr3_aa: CASRTRGYTDTQYF; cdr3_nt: TGTGCCAGCAGGACTAGGGGATACACAGATACGCAGTATTTT
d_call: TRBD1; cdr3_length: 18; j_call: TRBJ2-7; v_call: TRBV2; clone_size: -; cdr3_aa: CASSELTGGRGFGYEQYF; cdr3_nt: TGTGCCAGCTCGGAGTTAACAGGGGGTCGCGGATTTGGCTACGAGCAGTACTTC
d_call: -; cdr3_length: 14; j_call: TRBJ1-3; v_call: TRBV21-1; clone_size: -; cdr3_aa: CASSKDSSGNTIYF; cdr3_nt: TGTGCCAGCAGCAAAGATTCGTCTGGAAACACCATATATTTT
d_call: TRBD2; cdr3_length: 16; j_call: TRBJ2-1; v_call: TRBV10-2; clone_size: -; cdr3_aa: CASSLSGSDAYNEQFF; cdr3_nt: TGCGCCAGCAGCCTTAGCGGGAGTGATGCCTACAATGAGCAGTTCTTC